This T cell receptor beta chain was found in a study of healthy donors' naive CD4 and CD8 T cells. Looking at the study overall: All functional IMGT TCR alpha variants were covered by new primers. General study findings and limits: Naive CD4+ and CD8+ cells reportedly differed in usage of most V and J genes. Roughly 13% of CD4/CD8 propensity variance appeared explained by V, J and CDR3 charge.

V was pared by 5 bases and J by 7 bases, with 5 bases of the junction left unmatched. This CDR3 region has 15 residues. Germline-derived CDR1 and CDR2 are MDHEN and SYDVKM. As for this clonotype: Antigen specificity is unknown.

TCR libraries were built from approximately 0.45 ug of total RNA by linear amplification. In the source study's methods: From about five healthy donors, some 80,000 rearranged TCR alpha transcripts were sequenced. TCRdb independently ran MiXCR on the reads; one entry per CDR3 protein. The authors' filters were not applied to this entry. The table lists 200,000 or so distinct CDR3 sequences, about 76% of them singletons, with roughly 2.3% in the top ten. The rearrangement uses TRBV28 and TRBJ1-6, with 10 nucleotides matching TRBD1. What was sequenced was naive CD4+ and CD8+ T cells sorted from blood, pooled from several donors. The TCR comes from a pool of human donors in good health; the sample pools cells from several healthy donors. The CDR3 is CASSPTGGLNSPLHF. The CDR3 DNA sequence: TGTGCCAGCAGTCCGACAGGGGGCTTGAATTCACCCCTCCACTTT.